Below, 24 T cell receptor beta chains from the same sample are listed, as sequenced in a study of blood T cell repertoires in COVID-19 (dated by TCRdb to about 2020). The library was produced with the immunoSEQ multiplex PCR assay. Drawn from immuneACCESS, this table holds only the in-frame rearrangements with V and J called that TCRdb kept. Clones are partly lost; checked studies trace under half to an unresolved V gene and leave the rest unexplained. This sample holds over 450,000 clones; around 90% were observed only once. 7.5% to 9% of the sample is held by the ten biggest clonotypes. Sequencing was carried out using peripheral blood. These receptor sequences come from a woman between 50 and 59 years old with COVID-19, enrolled during active disease.

The rearrangement links TRBV7-8 to TRBJ2-3; unclear D gene. Germline-derived CDR1 and CDR2 are SGHVS and FQNEAQ. V lost 3 bases and J lost 2, with 12 bases in between. This CDR3 is built from 15 residues. CDR3 protein: CASSFDLGNTDTQYF. In DNA, the CDR3 is TGTGCCAGCAGCTTCGACTTAGGTAACACAGATACGCAGTATTTT.

The rearrangement joins TRBV28 to TRBJ1-2, with no clear D. Germline assignment: CDR1 MDHEN and CDR2 SYDVKM. Deletions cut 3 bases from V and 6 bases from J, with 11 bases between. The length of the CDR3 is 13 residues. CDR3 in DNA: TGTGCCAGCAGTTTGGATGAGGCCGATGGCTACACCTTC. Its translation is CASSLDEADGYTF.

This sequence joins TRBV5-6 and TRBJ2-1; possibly TRBD2 for D (5 bases). Trimming took off 1 base at V and 6 bases at J, with 11 bases between the two ends. Germline V gene sequence: CDR1 SGHDT, CDR2 YYEEEE. The CDR3 has 14 amino acids. The CDR3 loop is CASSLILAANEQFF. CDR3 DNA: TGTGCCAGCAGCTTGATTCTAGCAGCCAATGAGCAGTTCTTC.

The chain links TRBV6-6 to TRBJ2-7, with D perhaps matching TRBD1 (5 bases). The CDR3 loop spans 14 amino acids. The germline V gene has CDR1 MNHNY and CDR2 SVGAGI (reference sequence). Trimming left V 6 bases short and J 0 bases short, with 12 bases between. The CDR3 spells CASRSTRVSYEQYF. The DNA for the CDR3 is TGTGCCAGCAGGTCGACCAGGGTCTCCTACGAGCAGTACTTC.

This clone was picked up one time. V gene TRBV12-3 or TRBV12-4 combines with J gene TRBJ2-7; 7 bases line up with TRBD1. The CDR3 totals 13 residues. Trimming took 4 bases from V and 6 from J; bases not matched to a gene: 6. CDR3 bases: TGTGCCAGCAGTTATGGGGACAGATCCGAGCAGTACTTC. This gives the protein CASSYGDRSEQYF.

The chain couples TRBV28 to TRBJ1-1; 7 bases agree with TRBD1. V trimming: 5 bases; J trimming: 4 bases; junction bases outside the gene matches: 13. The CDR3 sequence is 16 residues long. Germline V gene lookup returns CDR1 MDHEN and CDR2 SYDVKM. CDR3 in DNA: TGTGCCAGCAGTAACCCCTTCGACAGGGAAGGCACTGAAGCTTTCTTT. The encoded protein is CASSNPFDREGTEAFF.

The rearrangement joins TRBV19 to TRBJ2-3; 8 nucleotides agree with TRBD2. The V segment lost 1 base and the J segment 14 bases; nucleotides outside the gene matches: 8. The CDR3 loop spans 13 amino acids. Per germline, CDR1 LNHDA and CDR2 SQIVND (reference sequence). This chain's CDR3 is CASSIGERGPTYF. CDR3 bases: TGTGCCAGTAGTATAGGGGAGCGGGGGCCCACGTATTTT.

The gene calls are TRBV27 and TRBJ2-7; the D is unclear. Germline V gives CDR1 MNHEY, CDR2 SMNVEV (reference sequence). The CDR3 contains 14 residues. The V and J ends lost 4 bases and 0 bases respectively, with 10 bases between them. The CDR3 sequence: CASSSQAPSYEQYF. The DNA for the CDR3 is TGTGCCAGCAGTTCGCAGGCACCCTCCTACGAGCAGTACTTC.

The count of this clone is one. The chain is built from TRBV10-3 and TRBJ2-2, with D perhaps matching TRBD2 (5 bases). CDR1 is ENHRY, CDR2 SYGVKD, per germline. This CDR3 region has 18 residues. V lost 6 bases and J 4 bases, leaving 24 bases between the germline ends. In nucleotides, the CDR3 is TGTGCCATCAGCCCGGCAGGAGGCCGAGGGAAGTCCACCGGGGAGCTGTTTTTT. Translating it yields CAISPAGGRGKSTGELFF.

The chain links TRBV30 to TRBJ2-2; no firm D call. Germline V gives CDR1 GTSNPN, CDR2 SVGIG (reference sequence). Trimming removed 5 bases from V and 1 base from J, with 11 bases in between. The CDR3 runs to 14 residues. For the CDR3, the DNA is TGTGCCTGGGGTGATCAACTGAACACCGGGGAGCTGTTTTTT. Translating it yields CAWGDQLNTGELFF.

In DNA form, the CDR3 reads TGTGCCAGCAGCCATCCGGGAAGCTACGAGCAGTACTTC. This gives the protein CASSHPGSYEQYF. The chain is built from TRBV6-5 and TRBJ2-7; D is possibly TRBD2 (5 bases). V lost 6 bases and J 3 bases, leaving 12 bases between the germline ends. This CDR3 comprises 13 residues. In germline, CDR1 is MNHEY, CDR2 SVGAGI.

This clone was counted only a few times. The V gene is TRBV19, the J gene TRBJ1-5, with D possibly TRBD1 on 5 matching bases. Germline loops: CDR1 LNHDA, CDR2 SQIVND (reference sequence). V was cut by 7 bases and J by 5 bases, with 18 bases left in between. This CDR3 contains 15 residues. The CDR3 spells CASNSARGFDQPQHF. DNA of the CDR3: TGTGCCAGTAACTCTGCCCGGGGGTTTGATCAGCCCCAGCATTTT.

In this sample, this clone turned up once. The V gene is TRBV11-2, the J gene TRBJ1-6, with a tentative D call TRBD1 (6 bases). CDR1 SGHAT and CDR2 FQNNGV come from the germline V gene. CDR3 length equals 14 residues. Trimming pared 1 base from V and 7 bases from J, leaving 8 bases between. The CDR3 bases are TGTGCCAGCAGCTTAGGTCAGGGGAATTCACCCCTCCACTTT. Translating it yields CASSLGQGNSPLHF.

V is TRBV30 and J is TRBJ2-7; D possibly corresponds to TRBD2 (5 bases). This CDR3 is built from 15 residues. Trimming took off 4 bases at V and 0 bases at J, with 16 bases between the two ends. Germline V gene lookup returns CDR1 GTSNPN and CDR2 SVGIG (reference sequence). CDR3 loop: CAWKRAPTSSYEQYF. The CDR3 DNA reads TGTGCCTGGAAGAGGGCACCGACAAGCTCCTACGAGCAGTACTTC.

V and J are TRBV28 and TRBJ1-2; TRBD1 might be the D (6 bases). The CDR3 is 15 residues long. CDR1 MDHEN and CDR2 SYDVKM come from the germline V gene. The V gene lost 6 bases and the J gene lost 0 bases, with 14 bases spanning the gap. This CDR3 is CASRTPGQSNYGYTF. The CDR3 nucleotides read TGTGCCAGCAGGACTCCTGGACAGTCTAACTATGGCTACACCTTC.

The chain is built from TRBV3-1 (or the pseudogene TRBV3-2) and TRBJ2-1; D unclear. Germline CDR1 is LGHDT and CDR2 is YNNKEL (reference sequence). V shed 0 bases and J shed 5 bases, with 5 bases lying between them. The CDR3 totals 13 residues. For the CDR3, the DNA is TGTGCCAGCAGCCAAGATCCAAACAATGAGCAGTTCTTC. Encoded protein: CASSQDPNNEQFF.

The chain links TRBV24-1 to TRBJ2-3; a weak D match, TRBD2 (6 bases). Germline V gene data show CDR1 as KGHDR and CDR2 as SFDVKD. Between the trimmed V and J ends, which lost 4 bases and 6 bases, there was a span of 10 bases. This CDR3 spans 13 amino acids. The CDR3 DNA is TGTGCCACCAGTGAGACTAGTTCCGATACGCAGTATTTT. Residues: CATSETSSDTQYF.

The rearrangement links TRBV7-3 to TRBJ1-2; no firm D call. Germline V gene data show CDR1 as SGHTA and CDR2 as FQGTGA. The CDR3 has 15 amino acids. Trimming removed 1 base at V and 4 bases at J, with 13 bases between. In DNA, the CDR3 is TGTGCCAGCAGCTTAAGGACGGGAGGGAGCTATGGCTACACCTTC. Protein product: CASSLRTGGSYGYTF. Combining the CDR3 with reference TRBV7-3 and TRBJ1-2 gives the whole variable domain GAGVSQTPSNKVTEKGKYVELRCDPISGHTALYWYRQSLGQGPEFLIYFQGTGAADDSGLPNDRFFAVRPEGSVSTLKIQRTERGDSAVYLCASSLRTGGSYGYTFGSGTRLTVV.

This sequence joins TRBV5-1 and TRBJ1-2, with D possibly matching TRBD1 (6 bases). Germline V CDR1 and CDR2: SGHRS, YFSETQ. This CDR3 is built from 16 residues. V gave up 4 bases and J gave up 2 bases, with 18 bases separating them. CDR3 sequence (DNA): TGCGCCAGCAGCGGACTGAGTGGACAGCTAAACTATGGCTACACCTTC. This gives the protein CASSGLSGQLNYGYTF. The full variable domain, in which reference TRBV5-1 and TRBJ1-2 provide the parts outside the CDR3, is KAGVTQTPRYLIKTRGQQVTLSCSPISGHRSVSWYQQTPGQGLQFLFEYFSETQRNKGNFPGRFSGRQFSNSRSEMNVSTLELGDSALYLCASSGLSGQLNYGYTFGSGTRLTVV.

The chain couples TRBV19 to TRBJ1-1; D is unclear. Deletions cut 3 bases from V and 1 base from J, with 9 bases between. The CDR3 covers 14 residues. Germline assignment: CDR1 LNHDA and CDR2 SQIVND (reference sequence). The CDR3 protein is CASSISYGNTEAFF. The CDR3 nucleotides are TGTGCCAGTAGTATCTCCTACGGGAACACTGAAGCTTTCTTT.

V is TRBV6-5 and J is TRBJ1-1; tentative D call: TRBD1 (5 bases). The ends were cut back, 8 bases at V and 1 base at J, with 14 bases in the middle. The germline gives CDR1 MNHEY, CDR2 SVGAGI. CDR3 length: 14 amino acids. CDR3 residues: CASLWTSQNTEAFF. In DNA form, the CDR3 reads TGTGCCAGCCTCTGGACAAGCCAGAACACTGAAGCTTTCTTT.

This chain links TRBV24-1 with TRBJ2-3, with 8 bases identical to TRBD1. Trimming took 2 bases from V and 4 from J; bases not matched to a gene: 7. CDR3 length equals 16 residues. Germline assignment: CDR1 KGHDR and CDR2 SFDVKD. The CDR3 here is CATSDSGQGAPDTQYF. CDR3 bases: TGTGCCACCAGTGATTCCGGGCAGGGGGCCCCAGATACGCAGTATTTT.

The V gene is TRBV9, the J gene TRBJ1-4; 8 bases fit TRBD1. Germline trimming cut 3 bases from V and 7 bases from J; bases unmatched to any gene: 8. CDR1 is SGDLS, CDR2 YYNGEE, per germline. The CDR3 has 15 amino acids. The CDR3 protein is CASSANTGQGEKLFF. The DNA for the CDR3 is TGTGCCAGCAGCGCTAATACTGGACAGGGTGAAAAACTGTTTTTT.

This clone was counted once. This chain connects TRBV18 to TRBJ1-1, with TRBD1 as a possible D gene (5 bases). Germline V gene data show CDR1 as KGHSH and CDR2 as LQKENI. The CDR3 is made up of 14 amino acids. V gave up 5 bases and J gave up 4 bases, with 14 bases separating them. The CDR3 here is CASSSSMGGTEAFF. The CDR3 nucleotides are TGTGCCAGCTCATCCTCCATGGGGGGCACTGAAGCTTTCTTT.